These 26 T cell receptor beta chains share one sample of origin, sequenced in a study of T cells after yellow fever vaccination. One entry per CDR3 protein, called by TCRdb with MiXCR from the 5' RACE reads. The top ten hold 0.85% to 1.2% of the sample, which has 200,000 to 300,000 distinct CDR3 sequences, roughly 6.3% seen once. The sequenced sample was CD4+ T cells sorted from PBMCs, obtained on the day of the yellow fever booster vaccination. The source of these receptors is a man aged 25 to 45 who received the YFV17D yellow fever vaccine.

The gene calls are TRBV6-1 and TRBJ2-7; 8 bases align to TRBD1. Germline trimming cut 4 bases from V and 3 bases from J; bases unmatched to any gene: 8. The CDR3 has 15 amino acids. Germline values: CDR1 MNHNS, CDR2 SASEGT. The CDR3 loop reads CASSATGGIYYEQYF. The CDR3, as DNA: TGTGCCAGCAGTGCTACAGGGGGAATTTACTACGAGCAGTACTTC.

V is TRBV7-3 and J is TRBJ2-2; D is unresolved. The V gene lost 5 bases and the J gene lost 4 bases, with 11 bases spanning the gap. Germline loops: CDR1 SGHTA, CDR2 FQGTGA. The CDR3 is 14 amino acids. CDR3 nucleotide sequence: TGTGCCAGCAGCCTAAATCCCCTCACCGGGGAGCTGTTTTTT. As protein: CASSLNPLTGELFF.

This clonotype has more than one count but fewer than ten. The chain is built from TRBV25-1 and TRBJ2-2, with D maybe TRBD1 (6 bases). Trimming took off 6 bases at V and 2 bases at J, with 13 bases between the two ends. The CDR3 runs 15 residues. Germline assignment: CDR1 MGHDK and CDR2 SYGVNS. CDR3: CASSPGHLNTGELFF. As DNA, the CDR3 is TGTGCCAGCAGCCCGGGACATCTTAACACCGGGGAGCTGTTTTTT.

This clonotype has a count of ten or more. The chain recombines TRBV5-1 with TRBJ2-7; weak D call: TRBD1 (7 bases). Trimming removed 2 bases from V and 4 bases from J, with 13 bases in between. Germline V gene data show CDR1 as SGHRS and CDR2 as YFSETQ. The CDR3 extends over 14 amino acids. CDR3 residues: CASSLRQGGYEQYF. The CDR3 nucleotides read TGCGCCAGCAGCTTACGACAGGGAGGATACGAGCAGTACTTC.

This clonotype was counted between two and nine times. The chain has TRBV11-2 and TRBJ1-2; TRBD1 matches at 9 bases. The V and J ends lost 6 bases and 0 bases, in that order; junction bases with no gene match: 8. Germline-derived CDR1 and CDR2 are SGHAT and FQNNGV. The CDR3 covers 16 residues. CDR3 bases: TGTGCCAGCAGTCAAACAGGGGGCGCTTCTAACTATGGCTACACCTTC. Translating gives CASSQTGGASNYGYTF.

This clonotype has at least ten counts. The J gene is TRBJ2-3, the V gene TRBV12-3 or TRBV12-4, with TRBD2 as a possible D gene (6 bases). CDR3 length: 14 amino acids. Trimming took off 1 base at V and 2 bases at J, with 7 bases between the two ends. The CDR3 protein is CASSLGTNTDTQYF. The CDR3, as DNA: TGTGCCAGCAGTTTAGGGACTAACACAGATACGCAGTATTTT.

The chain employs TRBV5-5 and TRBJ2-1; 11 nucleotides line up with TRBD1. With V trimmed by 4 bases and J by 7 bases, 10 bases remained unmatched. Germline V lookup: CDR1 SGHKS, CDR2 YYEKEE (reference sequence). The CDR3 extends over 16 amino acids. The CDR3 nucleotides are TGTGCCAGCAGCATAAGGGACAGGGGGGTTTTAAATGAGCAGTTCTTC. Its translation is CASSIRDRGVLNEQFF.

This clonotype appeared a few times. The V and J genes are TRBV5-6 and TRBJ1-4, with TRBD1 matching over 8 bases. V was pared by 0 bases and J by 0 bases, with 4 bases of the junction left unmatched. The CDR3 contains 17 residues. Germline loops: CDR1 SGHDT, CDR2 YYEEEE. CDR3 DNA sequence: TGTGCCAGCAGCTTGGATCCGGGACAGGCAACTAATGAAAAACTGTTTTTT. Translated, it gives CASSLDPGQATNEKLFF.

This clonotype was observed many times. This sequence joins TRBV3-1 and TRBJ2-1, with 9 bases aligning to TRBD1. With 4 bases clipped from V and 4 bases from J, the junction kept 8 bases outside the gene matches. The CDR3 runs 16 residues. The germline V gene has CDR1 LGHDT and CDR2 YNNKEL (reference sequence). For the CDR3, the DNA is TGTGCCAGCAGCCGGGGGGACAGGGTGGCTTACAATGAGCAGTTCTTC. Its translation is CASSRGDRVAYNEQFF.

This clonotype was observed many times. The chain employs TRBV5-4 and TRBJ2-3; D gene uncertain. Germline V lookup: CDR1 SGHNT, CDR2 YYREEE (reference sequence). Trimming left V 3 bases short and J 4 bases short, with 15 bases between. The CDR3 spans 15 residues. The CDR3 DNA follows: TGTGCCAGCAGCTCAGACCCTTCTCGCCCAGATACGCAGTATTTT. The encoded protein is CASSSDPSRPDTQYF.

The table lists this clonotype with many counts. This CDR3 is CASSLGRISTDTQYF. CDR3 DNA: TGTGCCAGCAGCTTGGGCAGGATCAGCACAGATACGCAGTATTTT. The chain combines TRBV5-5 with TRBJ2-3; D call uncertain. CDR3 size: 15 residues. Deletions cut 0 bases from V and 0 bases from J, with 8 bases between. CDR1 is SGHKS and CDR2 is YYEKEE in the germline V gene (reference sequence).

The genes are TRBV20-1 and TRBJ1-1, with D perhaps TRBD1 (6 bases). Germline values: CDR1 DFQATT, CDR2 SNEGSKA (reference sequence). The CDR3 extends over 12 amino acids. Deletions cut 8 bases from V and 1 base from J, with 11 bases between. CDR3 protein: CSKQTGNTEAFF. The DNA for the CDR3 is TGCAGTAAGCAGACAGGGAACACTGAAGCTTTCTTT.

This chain joins TRBV25-1 and TRBJ2-6; D gene unclear. Trimming pared 5 bases from V and 0 bases from J, leaving 8 bases between. This CDR3 is built from 15 residues. Germline CDR1 and CDR2: MGHDK and SYGVNS. CDR3 sequence reads: CASSIIRSGANVLTF. CDR3 DNA sequence: TGTGCCAGCAGTATAATCCGCTCTGGGGCCAACGTCCTGACTTTC.

The table lists this clonotype with many counts. As DNA, the CDR3 is TGCAGTCTTCAGGGGGCTGACTACAATGAGCAGTTCTTC. Translation: CSLQGADYNEQFF. The chain has TRBV20-1 and TRBJ2-1; 8 positions agree with TRBD1. This CDR3 comprises 13 residues. V shed 8 bases and J 3 bases; nucleotides not matched to a gene: 6. Germline V gene data show CDR1 as DFQATT and CDR2 as SNEGSKA (reference sequence).

The sample holds a few counts of this clonotype. This chain uses TRBV5-5 with TRBJ2-5, with 11 nucleotides matching TRBD2. V gave up 6 bases and J gave up 2 bases; unmatched junction bases: 12. In germline, CDR1 is SGHKS, CDR2 YYEKEE (reference sequence). The CDR3 runs 17 residues. CDR3 DNA sequence: TGTGCCAGCATGACTAGCGGGATCAGAGCTTTTCAAGAGACCCAGTACTTC. Translated: CASMTSGIRAFQETQYF.

The chain combines TRBV20-1 with TRBJ1-1, with D maybe TRBD1 (6 bases). The CDR3 totals 13 residues. The germline V and J ends were trimmed by 7 bases and 3 bases, with 15 bases remaining between them. Germline V lookup: CDR1 DFQATT, CDR2 SNEGSKA (reference sequence). DNA of the CDR3: TGCAGTGGGAGCAGGGGTTTGGACACTGAAGCTTTCTTT. Translating gives CSGSRGLDTEAFF.

A few counts support this clonotype. The chain carries TRBV4-3 and TRBJ2-3; D gene ambiguous. Trimming pared 1 base from V and 2 bases from J, leaving 10 bases between. The CDR3 is 15 residues long. In germline, CDR1 is LGHNA, CDR2 YSLEER. CDR3 sequence: CASSQGAQITDTQYF. Here the CDR3 DNA reads TGCGCCAGCAGCCAAGGGGCCCAAATCACAGATACGCAGTATTTT.

This clonotype showed up many times. The chain joins TRBV6-2 or TRBV6-3 to TRBJ2-1; D not certain. Per germline, CDR1 MNHEY and CDR2 SVGEGT. The CDR3 spans 16 residues. Trimming cost V 6 bases and J 1 base, with 16 bases left between them. DNA of the CDR3: TGTGCCAGCAGCCCCTTTGACGGAAAATCCTACAATGAGCAGTTCTTC. This gives the protein CASSPFDGKSYNEQFF.

This clonotype was observed at least ten times. The chain uses TRBV10-3 and TRBJ2-3; either TRBD1 or TRBD2 may fit D (5 bases each). Between the trimmed V and J ends, which lost 2 bases and 3 bases, there was a span of 12 bases. This CDR3 spans 15 amino acids. In germline, CDR1 is ENHRY, CDR2 SYGVKD. DNA of the CDR3: TGTGCCATCAGTGAGCAGGGAGTCCTTACAGATACGCAGTATTTT. Protein sequence: CAISEQGVLTDTQYF.

In this sample, this clonotype turned up a few times. The chain has TRBV27 and TRBJ1-2, with D maybe TRBD1 (5 bases). Germline values: CDR1 MNHEY, CDR2 SMNVEV (reference sequence). The V gene lost 7 bases and the J gene lost 0 bases, with 18 bases spanning the gap. The CDR3 totals 16 residues. The CDR3 nucleotides read TGTGCCAGCAAGTGGGTCGGAGGGACTGCTAACTATGGCTACACCTTC. It encodes CASKWVGGTANYGYTF.

The genes are TRBV5-1 and TRBJ2-6, with a possible D match to TRBD2 (6 bases). The germline gives CDR1 SGHRS, CDR2 YFSETQ. This CDR3 is 16 amino acids long. Trimming removed 3 bases from V and 4 bases from J, with 14 bases in between. In DNA form, the CDR3 reads TGCGCCAGCAGCTCCGGCGCGGGATCCGGGGCCAACGTCCTGACTTTC. This codes for CASSSGAGSGANVLTF.

In this sample, this clonotype turned up many times. CDR3 in DNA: TGCAGTGCTTACGGGACCAAAACCTACGAGCAGTACTTC. Translating it yields CSAYGTKTYEQYF. V usage is TRBV20-1 and J usage is TRBJ2-7, with D possibly being TRBD1 or TRBD2 (5 bases each). The CDR3 is 13 residues long. Deletions cut 5 bases from V and 2 bases from J, with 13 bases between. CDR1 DFQATT and CDR2 SNEGSKA come from the germline V gene (reference sequence).

This rearrangement joins TRBV5-1 to TRBJ2-7; 7 bases match TRBD1. V gave up 4 bases and J gave up 4 bases; unmatched junction bases: 5. This CDR3 has 13 residues. Looked up from germline, CDR1 is SGHRS and CDR2 is YFSETQ. The CDR3 DNA sequence: TGCGCCAGCAGCGGGGGACAGCGATACGAGCAGTACTTC. Its protein product is CASSGGQRYEQYF.

This clonotype was picked up many times. This chain connects TRBV7-8 to TRBJ2-5; 10 nucleotides line up with TRBD2. Germline trimming cut 1 base from V and 2 bases from J; bases unmatched to any gene: 10. Germline loops: CDR1 SGHVS, CDR2 FQNEAQ. This CDR3 has 18 amino acids. CDR3 residues: CASSLGSQTSGSQETQYF. The CDR3 DNA reads as TGTGCCAGCAGCTTAGGGTCCCAGACTAGCGGGTCTCAAGAGACCCAGTACTTC.

The chain recombines TRBV12-3 or TRBV12-4 with TRBJ2-3; weak D call: TRBD2 (6 bases). Deletions cut 5 bases from V and 0 bases from J, with 9 bases between. This CDR3 comprises 14 residues. The CDR3 DNA reads as TGTGCCAGCAGTCCGGCGGGGAGCACAGATACGCAGTATTTT. Translation gives CASSPAGSTDTQYF.

The chain employs TRBV5-4 and TRBJ2-7, with D unclear. Trimming pared 2 bases from V and 5 bases from J, leaving 11 bases between. The CDR3 runs 13 residues. In germline, CDR1 is SGHNT, CDR2 YYREEE (reference sequence). The CDR3 DNA sequence: TGTGCCAGCAGCTTTCGGGCGACGAACGAGCAGTACTTC. Translating it yields CASSFRATNEQYF.